A selection of T cell receptor beta chains follows, all from one sample in a study of blood T cell repertoires in COVID-19. The data were produced by immunoSEQ multiplex PCR, yet TCRdb's version contains in-frame clones alone and is incomplete. The sample yields approximately 210,000 clones, 82% seen once. The sequencing sample was made of peripheral blood. All receptors derive from an elderly woman with acute or convalescent COVID-19. CDR3s leave out the opening cysteine and the closing phenylalanine or tryptophan. Some rows mark clone size as missing; the rest say once, few, many or name a class of expanded clone.

v_gene: TRBV4-3
abundance: -
j_gene: TRBJ1-1
CDR3aa: ATSSRVNTEAF

v_gene: TRBV9
abundance: -
j_gene: TRBJ2-7
CDR3aa: ASSPRLAGGLSSYEQY

v_gene: TRBV5-4
abundance: few
j_gene: TRBJ2-5
CDR3aa: ASSEKETQY

v_gene: TRBV5-1
abundance: -
j_gene: TRBJ2-5
CDR3aa: ASSLGLADETQY

v_gene: TRBV18
abundance: -
j_gene: TRBJ2-7
CDR3aa: ASSPTGGDYEQY

v_gene: TRBV7-2
abundance: -
j_gene: TRBJ2-2
CDR3aa: ASLRDIDTGELF

v_gene: TRBV7-8
abundance: -
j_gene: TRBJ1-4
CDR3aa: ASSPTSAPRDEKLF

v_gene: TRBV14
abundance: -
j_gene: TRBJ1-2
CDR3aa: ASSQETGGYGYT

v_gene: TRBV3-1/TRBV3-2
abundance: -
j_gene: TRBJ2-2
CDR3aa: ASSPSTSGGVSPGELF

v_gene: TRBV28
abundance: -
j_gene: TRBJ2-4
CDR3aa: ASSPGVFGAKNIQY

v_gene: TRBV7-3
abundance: -
j_gene: TRBJ1-1
CDR3aa: ASSPGQNTEAF

v_gene: TRBV2
abundance: -
j_gene: TRBJ2-5
CDR3aa: ASSGVVAQETQY

v_gene: TRBV19
abundance: few
j_gene: TRBJ1-3
CDR3aa: ASSIAGRSSGNTIY

v_gene: TRBV20-1
abundance: -
j_gene: TRBJ1-1
CDR3aa: SASRSTTGTEAF

v_gene: TRBV4-1
abundance: -
j_gene: TRBJ2-1
CDR3aa: ASSQPLAGGQNEQF

v_gene: TRBV13
abundance: few
j_gene: TRBJ1-4
CDR3aa: ASSLDGRGEKLF

v_gene: TRBV29-1
abundance: -
j_gene: TRBJ1-2
CDR3aa: SVLASGQRRINYGYT

v_gene: TRBV7-9
abundance: -
j_gene: TRBJ1-2
CDR3aa: ASSLGAPGYGYT

v_gene: TRBV5-1
abundance: -
j_gene: TRBJ1-3
CDR3aa: ASSLDRGFGNTIY

v_gene: TRBV18
abundance: -
j_gene: TRBJ2-7
CDR3aa: ASSPQTGERSLSEQY

v_gene: TRBV11-2
abundance: -
j_gene: TRBJ2-1
CDR3aa: ASNLGRGGHNEQF

v_gene: TRBV6-1
abundance: -
j_gene: TRBJ1-1
CDR3aa: ASSEARNTEAF

v_gene: TRBV6-6
abundance: -
j_gene: TRBJ1-2
CDR3aa: ASSYAPLGSSYGYT

v_gene: TRBV7-8
abundance: once
j_gene: TRBJ1-5
CDR3aa: ASSPKPGTGDSNQPQH

v_gene: TRBV5-5
abundance: -
j_gene: TRBJ2-2
CDR3aa: ASNLHNANTGELF

v_gene: TRBV4-3
abundance: -
j_gene: TRBJ1-5
CDR3aa: ASSHTGVNQPQH

v_gene: TRBV13
abundance: once
j_gene: TRBJ1-6
CDR3aa: ASSLGRQGNSPLH

v_gene: TRBV19
abundance: -
j_gene: TRBJ2-3
CDR3aa: ATTSRASGGRDTQY

v_gene: TRBV10-3
abundance: -
j_gene: TRBJ2-1
CDR3aa: AISDGGQYNEQF

v_gene: TRBV11-2
abundance: few
j_gene: TRBJ1-2
CDR3aa: ASSLGRISNYGYT

v_gene: TRBV12-5
abundance: -
j_gene: TRBJ2-5
CDR3aa: ASGPGLAGVQETQY

v_gene: TRBV4-1
abundance: -
j_gene: TRBJ1-4
CDR3aa: ASSPRRGGDEKLF

v_gene: TRBV27
abundance: medium-sized
j_gene: TRBJ2-7
CDR3aa: ASSGQASSYEQY

v_gene: TRBV24-1
abundance: -
j_gene: TRBJ2-5
CDR3aa: ATSDFRGAETQY

v_gene: TRBV4-3
abundance: few
j_gene: TRBJ1-4
CDR3aa: ASSQDFGGSEKLF

v_gene: TRBV7-7
abundance: -
j_gene: TRBJ2-1
CDR3aa: ASSRGQGAYNEQF

v_gene: TRBV28
abundance: -
j_gene: TRBJ1-1
CDR3aa: ASRRGGLSNTEAF

v_gene: TRBV7-9
abundance: -
j_gene: TRBJ1-2
CDR3aa: ASSLEGEIYGYT

v_gene: TRBV2
abundance: -
j_gene: TRBJ1-1
CDR3aa: ASSPTGGRTEAF

v_gene: TRBV5-1
abundance: -
j_gene: TRBJ2-3
CDR3aa: ASSLALDRSVNTQY

v_gene: TRBV4-2
abundance: -
j_gene: TRBJ2-7
CDR3aa: ASSPSGGISYEQY

v_gene: TRBV9
abundance: -
j_gene: TRBJ1-1
CDR3aa: ASSVGQGVGEAF

v_gene: TRBV28
abundance: -
j_gene: TRBJ1-6
CDR3aa: ASLMGGQGSSYNSPLH

v_gene: TRBV19
abundance: -
j_gene: TRBJ1-5
CDR3aa: ASSFGLDNQPQH

v_gene: TRBV6-1
abundance: few
j_gene: TRBJ1-6
CDR3aa: ASSEARGDPGSYNSPLH

v_gene: TRBV6-2/TRBV6-3
abundance: -
j_gene: TRBJ1-4
CDR3aa: ASSRTATATNEKLF

v_gene: TRBV5-5
abundance: -
j_gene: TRBJ1-5
CDR3aa: ASSLAVFDQPQH

v_gene: TRBV5-6
abundance: -
j_gene: TRBJ1-1
CDR3aa: ASSSSPQGQGKAF

v_gene: TRBV4-1
abundance: -
j_gene: TRBJ1-4
CDR3aa: ASSQGLGQGGEKLF

v_gene: TRBV29-1
abundance: -
j_gene: TRBJ2-2
CDR3aa: SVLRGGAGELF

v_gene: TRBV19
abundance: -
j_gene: TRBJ1-4
CDR3aa: ASSTWTGVREKLF

v_gene: TRBV3-1/TRBV3-2
abundance: -
j_gene: TRBJ1-2
CDR3aa: ASSSGGRDYGYT

v_gene: TRBV7-2
abundance: -
j_gene: TRBJ1-5
CDR3aa: ASSFLNQPQH

v_gene: TRBV11-3
abundance: -
j_gene: TRBJ2-5
CDR3aa: ASSEGQGQETQY